Presented here are 20 T cell receptor beta chains from one specimen sequenced in a study of beta chain features in type 1 diabetes (dated by TCRdb to the late 2010s). Receptor amplification or capture employed the immunoSEQ multiplex PCR assay. All of the isolated RNA was reverse transcribed with the High Capacity cDNA Reverse Transcription Kit, so expressed TCRB transcripts were sequenced. Entries here come from immuneACCESS through TCRdb and include only in-frame sequences with V and J called. Some clones fail to appear in such tables; in the studies checked, an unresolved V gene covers under half of the shortfall, and the cause of the remainder is unknown. This sample lists roughly 220,000 clones; 16% were detected once. The ten largest clones add up to about 0.092% of the sample. Broader findings and caveats from the paper: Type 1 diabetes patients showed a moderate but significant shortening of TCRB CDR3 length in all four CD4+ subsets.

Their cognate antigens are unknown. Material: naive CD4+ T cells from blood. Read against the paper, the sample's cell subset or site label means: true naive CD4+ T cells. The receptors were sampled from a man in his thirties or forties with type 1 diabetes.

The chain has TRBV14 and TRBJ2-1, with a possible D match to TRBD1 (5 bases). CDR1 and CDR2 from the germline V gene are SGHDN and FVKESK. V dropped 1 base and J dropped 7 bases, with 26 bases sitting between them. The CDR3 length is 19 residues. As DNA, the CDR3 is TGTGCCAGCAGCCAAGGTGGTAGGTTTCGACAGATCCCACCAAATGAGCAGTTCTTC. Encoded protein: CASSQGGRFRQIPPNEQFF.

A note on this clone: Other DNA sequences in this sample translate to the same CDR3. The CDR3 sequence is CASSISVYNEQFF. The CDR3, as DNA: TGTGCCAGTAGTATATCAGTATACAATGAGCAGTTCTTC. The chain recombines TRBV19 with TRBJ2-1; D call uncertain. Germline V gives CDR1 LNHDA, CDR2 SQIVND (reference sequence). CDR3 size: 13 residues. V gave up 2 bases and J gave up 4 bases, with 6 bases separating them.

This clone was recorded a few times. This rearrangement joins TRBV29-1 to TRBJ2-1; D gene unclear. This CDR3 region has 9 residues. V lost 7 bases and J lost 6, with 4 bases in between. The germline V gene has CDR1 SQVTM and CDR2 ANQGSEA. CDR3 nucleotide sequence: TGCAGCGCGGGCAATGAGCAGTTCTTC. This gives the protein CSAGNEQFF.

In its sample, this clone was seen a few times. The sample carries other DNA sequences with the same CDR3. This chain links TRBV9 with TRBJ1-5; 8 nucleotides agree with TRBD1. With 0 bases clipped from V and 1 base from J, the junction kept 0 bases outside the gene matches. Per the germline V gene, CDR1 is SGDLS and CDR2 is YYNGEE. The CDR3 sequence is 15 residues long. The CDR3 loop is CASSVAGGSNQPQHF. CDR3 in DNA: TGTGCCAGCAGCGTAGCAGGGGGCAGCAATCAGCCCCAGCATTTT.

The V call is TRBV11-1, the J call TRBJ2-7; 8 bases match TRBD2. CDR3 length equals 13 residues. V gave up 4 bases and J gave up 2 bases; unmatched junction bases: 1. Germline loops: CDR1 SGHAT, CDR2 FQDESV (reference sequence). CDR3 bases: TGTGCCAGCAGCTGGGGACTAGCCTACGAGCAGTACTTC. Translated: CASSWGLAYEQYF.

On this clone: Other DNA sequences in the same sample also yield this CDR3. The J gene is TRBJ1-1, the V gene TRBV29-1; D is unresolved. Germline V gives CDR1 SQVTM, CDR2 ANQGSEA. This CDR3 comprises 12 residues. V shed 5 bases and J shed 0 bases, with 7 bases lying between them. The CDR3 is CSVRVMNTEAFF. The DNA for the CDR3 is TGCAGCGTTCGGGTAATGAACACTGAAGCTTTCTTT. The whole variable domain, remainder taken from reference TRBV29-1 and TRBJ1-1, is SAVISQKPSRDICQRGTSLTIQCQVDSQVTMMFWYRQQPGQSLTLIATANQGSEATYESGFVIDKFPISRPNLTFSTLTVSNMSPEDSSIYLCSVRVMNTEAFFGQGTRLTVV.

The chain links TRBV5-1 to TRBJ2-5; D remains ambiguous. The ends were cut back, 2 bases at V and 5 bases at J, with 10 bases in the middle. The CDR3 extends over 13 amino acids. Per germline, CDR1 SGHRS and CDR2 YFSETQ. The CDR3 reads CASSLSGEETQYF. In nucleotides, the CDR3 is TGCGCCAGCAGCTTATCAGGAGAGGAGACCCAGTACTTC.

This clone came up a few times. The chain uses TRBV2 and TRBJ2-1, with D perhaps matching TRBD2 (5 bases). CDR1 and CDR2 (germline): SNHLY, FYNNEI. Trimming stripped 11 bases from V and 0 bases from J, with 11 bases between. The CDR3 is 13 residues long. In DNA, the CDR3 is TGTGCCGGCGGGCTCAGCTCCTACAATGAGCAGTTCTTC. Amino acids: CAGGLSSYNEQFF.

This chain uses TRBV9 with TRBJ1-3; D call uncertain. Trimming pared 2 bases from V and 2 bases from J, leaving 14 bases between. Germline V gene lookup returns CDR1 SGDLS and CDR2 YYNGEE. The CDR3 has 16 amino acids. Here the CDR3 reads CASSVRADLPGNTIYF. DNA of the CDR3: TGTGCCAGCAGCGTGAGAGCGGACCTACCTGGAAACACCATATATTTT.

This clone was seen a few times. The chain has TRBV29-1 and TRBJ1-1; 7 nucleotides match TRBD1. The CDR3 runs 12 residues. The junction had 11 bases not matched to a gene; V was cut back by 5 bases and J by 11 bases. Germline V gives CDR1 SQVTM, CDR2 ANQGSEA. The CDR3 nucleotides are TGCAGCGTTATGAAGGGACAGTATACCGCTTTCTTT. It yields the protein CSVMKGQYTAFF.

This clone was observed a few times. The chain carries TRBV25-1 and TRBJ2-7, with 9 bases that match TRBD2. The J segment lost 5 bases and the V segment lost 6 bases, leaving 2 bases of the junction unmatched. CDR1 is MGHDK, CDR2 SYGVNS, per germline. This CDR3 has 12 amino acids. The CDR3 spells CASSLAGHEQYF. The CDR3 coding sequence is TGTGCCAGCAGCCTAGCGGGACACGAGCAGTACTTC.

There are a few counts of this clone. The rearrangement links TRBV29-1 to TRBJ1-1; D remains ambiguous. The ends were cut back, 5 bases at V and 6 bases at J, with 4 bases in the middle. This CDR3 is 9 amino acids long. Germline V gene sequence: CDR1 SQVTM, CDR2 ANQGSEA. CDR3 protein: CSVSPEAFF. The CDR3 DNA reads TGCAGCGTTTCTCCTGAAGCTTTCTTT. Combining the CDR3 with reference TRBV29-1 and TRBJ1-1 gives the whole variable domain SAVISQKPSRDICQRGTSLTIQCQVDSQVTMMFWYRQQPGQSLTLIATANQGSEATYESGFVIDKFPISRPNLTFSTLTVSNMSPEDSSIYLCSVSPEAFFGQGTRLTVV.

There are a few counts of this clone. CDR3 protein: CASISSTDTQYF. The CDR3 DNA sequence: TGTGCCAGCATCTCGAGCACAGATACGCAGTATTTT. J is TRBJ2-3 and V is TRBV25-1, with no clear D. This CDR3 is built from 12 residues. The germline V gene encodes CDR1 MGHDK and CDR2 SYGVNS. Trimming removed 7 bases from V and 0 bases from J, with 5 bases in between.

The DNA of the CDR3 is TGTGCCAGCAGTCCCTCCTACAATGAGCAGTTCTTC. Its translation: CASSPSYNEQFF. V and J are TRBV6-1 and TRBJ2-1; D is ambiguous. With 5 bases removed from V and 0 bases from J, the gap between germline ends came to 2 bases. The CDR3 consists of 12 residues. From germline, CDR1 is MNHNS and CDR2 SASEGT.

This clone was observed a few times. The rearrangement links TRBV27 to TRBJ2-5, with D unresolved. CDR1 and CDR2 (germline): MNHEY, SMNVEV (reference sequence). The CDR3 is 12 amino acids. The ends were cut back, 5 bases at V and 1 base at J, with 5 bases in the middle. The CDR3 DNA is TGTGCCAGCAGTGCGCCCCAAGAGACCCAGTACTTC. Protein: CASSAPQETQYF.

The J gene is TRBJ2-5, the V gene TRBV6-6; no reliable D call. V gave up 7 bases and J gave up 1 base, with 10 bases separating them. Germline V lookup: CDR1 MNHNY, CDR2 SVGAGI (reference sequence). The CDR3 covers 13 residues. As DNA, the CDR3 is TGTGCCAGCAATCGACATTCCCAAGAGACCCAGTACTTC. Encoded protein: CASNRHSQETQYF.

This clone was counted between two and nine times. The chain has TRBV5-1 and TRBJ2-3; D assignment may be TRBD1 or TRBD2 (5 bases each). Germline V gene lookup returns CDR1 SGHRS and CDR2 YFSETQ. The germline V and J ends were trimmed by 4 bases and 5 bases, with 14 bases remaining between them. The CDR3 has 14 amino acids. CDR3 protein: CASSVSGTGDTQYF. In DNA, the CDR3 is TGCGCCAGCAGCGTATCCGGGACCGGAGATACGCAGTATTTT.

This clone was seen a few times. The CDR3 loop is CASSRQGVSQYF. The CDR3, as DNA: TGTGCCAGCAGCCGACAGGGGGTCTCCCAGTACTTC. The J gene is TRBJ2-5, the V gene TRBV7-6; TRBD1 agrees at 9 bases. This CDR3 has 12 residues. Looked up from germline, CDR1 is SGHVS and CDR2 is FNYEAQ. Germline trimming cut 5 bases from V and 9 bases from J; bases unmatched to any gene: 4.

This clone was detected a few times. The rearrangement uses TRBV7-6 and TRBJ2-1; D gene unclear. V was shortened by 1 base and J by 0 bases, with 7 bases between the two germline ends. The V gene's germline CDR1 is SGHVS and CDR2 FNYEAQ. The CDR3 totals 15 residues. Written as DNA, the CDR3 is TGTGCCAGCAGCTTAGTGAGTACCTCCTACAATGAGCAGTTCTTC. This encodes CASSLVSTSYNEQFF.

The CDR3 DNA is TGTGCCAGCAGATCGCGGGCCGACCTGTATGAGCAGTTCTTC. As protein: CASRSRADLYEQFF. The chain links TRBV5-4 to TRBJ2-1; D perhaps matches TRBD2 (5 bases). Germline loops: CDR1 SGHNT, CDR2 YYREEE (reference sequence). This CDR3 region has 14 residues. Deletions cut 5 bases from V and 8 bases from J, with 17 bases between.